This T cell receptor (beta chain) was identified in a study of cytomegalovirus exposure and HLA in healthy donors. General observations from the study: TRBV6-2, TRBV6-3 and some other V segments were unresolvable in 87-base-pair reads. Specificity for CMV antigens was confirmed in vitro for a few of the CMV-associated chains.

The CDR3 is 15 amino acids. CDR1 and CDR2 (germline): SGHRS, YFSETQ. The ends were cut back, 4 bases at V and 4 bases at J, with 17 bases in the middle. In regard to this clone: What it recognizes is unknown.

The primer mix had 60 Vbeta and 13 Jbeta primers. Only in-frame clones appear in the TCRdb table, and some are missing; sequencing was by immunoSEQ multiplex PCR. The sample lists just under 95,000 clones, more than 60% seen once, with 7.3% in the top ten. The clonotype was recovered from a man in his forties or fifties in good health and CMV-seropositive. What was sequenced was PBMCs. The chain has TRBV5-1 and TRBJ1-1, with D tentatively TRBD1 (6 bases). CDR3 sequence: CASSAGGARGTEAFF. In DNA form, the CDR3 reads TGCGCCAGCAGCGCCGGGGGGGCGCGCGGCACTGAAGCTTTCTTT.